The 27 T cell receptor beta chains presented below share a single source sample, sequenced in a study of Graves' ophthalmopathy and Graves' hyperthyroidism. The TCR beta CDR3 regions underwent amplification from RNA transcripts. The first-round RT-PCR employed HTBI primers together with the Qiagen OneStep RT-PCR kit. A multiplex PCR was then performed as the second round. TCRdb processed the multiplex PCR reads anew with MiXCR; each CDR3 protein has one entry. The sample carries 450,000 to 600,000 distinct CDR3 sequences, about 35% recorded once. What was sequenced was peripheral blood or thyroid tissue (not recorded which). These receptors were obtained from an adult man with Graves' hyperthyroidism.

This chain connects TRBV5-5 to TRBJ1-2; D call uncertain. CDR3 length equals 13 residues. The germline V gene encodes CDR1 SGHKS and CDR2 YYEKEE (reference sequence). V was clipped by 7 bases and J by 6 bases, with 16 bases between them. The CDR3 nucleotides are TGTGCCAGCGGCTGGTCGGGAGAACATGGCTACACCTTC. Amino acids: CASGWSGEHGYTF.

Only a few counts were recorded for this clonotype. The gene calls are TRBV3-1 and TRBJ2-5; D is ambiguous. The V and J ends lost 4 bases and 5 bases respectively, with 17 bases between them. Germline V CDR1 and CDR2: LGHDT, YNNKEL (reference sequence). The CDR3 is 15 amino acids. The CDR3 region has the DNA TGTGCCAGCAGCCCCTTTGCTACGGGTTCGGAGACCCAGTACTTC. Translated: CASSPFATGSETQYF.

For this clonotype: The junction departs from the called germline gene at one end, perhaps through a read error. The chain joins TRBV5-1 to TRBJ2-2; a weak D match, TRBD1 (6 bases). CDR3 length: 13 amino acids. CDR1 SGHRS and CDR2 YFSETQ come from the germline V gene. DNA of the CDR3: TGCACCAGCTGGGGACATACCCCCGGGGAGCTGTTTTTT. Its translation is CTSWGHTPGELFF.

In this sample, this clonotype turned up once. The chain couples TRBV25-1 to TRBJ1-1; unclear D gene. This CDR3 region has 16 residues. Germline V gene sequence: CDR1 MGHDK, CDR2 SYGVNS. V was trimmed by 4 bases and J by 2 bases, leaving 17 bases between them. CDR3 DNA sequence: TGTGCCAGCAGTGCTAGAGTAAACAGATTCAACACTGAAGCTTTCTTT. It is translated as CASSARVNRFNTEAFF.

As regards this clonotype: With a much larger clone just one base away, this may be a read error. The J gene is TRBJ1-4, the V gene TRBV7-9; 7 bases line up with TRBD1. Per the germline V gene, CDR1 is SEHNR and CDR2 is FQNEAQ (reference sequence). The V gene end was trimmed by 8 bases and the J gene end by 7 bases; junction bases not matched to a gene: 19. The CDR3 is 17 residues long. The CDR3 is CASGPEGQLNLGEKLFF. The CDR3 region has the DNA TGTGCCAGCGGCCCGGAGGGACAGTTGAATCTAGGTGAAAAACTGTTTTTT. The variable domain in full, completed from reference TRBV7-9 and TRBJ1-4, reads DTGVSQNPRHKITKRGQNVTFRCDPISEHNRLYWYRQTLGQGPEFLTYFQNEAQLEKSRLLSDRFSAERPKGSFSTLEIQRTEQGDSAMYLCASGPEGQLNLGEKLFFGSGTQLSVL.

This clonotype was recorded many times. The J gene is TRBJ2-7, the V gene TRBV28; TRBD1 matches at 7 bases. Germline CDR1 is MDHEN and CDR2 is SYDVKM. This CDR3 has 12 residues. V shed 8 bases and J 6 bases; nucleotides not matched to a gene: 7. The CDR3 sequence is CASVEGAGEQYF. In DNA, the CDR3 is TGTGCCAGCGTCGAGGGGGCTGGCGAGCAGTACTTC.

This clonotype has at least ten counts. The genes are TRBV29-1 and TRBJ2-7, with a possible D match to TRBD2 (6 bases). There are 11 residues in the CDR3. Germline V gene data show CDR1 as SQVTM and CDR2 as ANQGSEA. Between the trimmed V and J ends, which lost 4 bases and 6 bases, there was a span of 10 bases. CDR3 in amino acids: CSVGQEGEQYF. The CDR3 bases are TGCAGCGTTGGGCAGGAGGGCGAGCAGTACTTC.

This clonotype was picked up many times. V gene TRBV10-3 combines with J gene TRBJ1-3; the D is unclear. CDR3 length: 15 amino acids. Germline loops: CDR1 ENHRY, CDR2 SYGVKD. V lost 0 bases, J lost 0 bases, and 6 bases lay in between. In DNA form, the CDR3 reads TGTGCCATCAGTGAGTCCCCCCGCTCTGGAAACACCATATATTTT. Its protein product is CAISESPRSGNTIYF.

The CDR3 DNA is TGCGCCAGCAGCCACAGGGGGCCGGATGAGACCCAGTACTTC. Translation: CASSHRGPDETQYF. The rearrangement joins TRBV5-1 to TRBJ2-5; 9 bases are a match to TRBD1. The CDR3 runs 14 residues. Germline assignment: CDR1 SGHRS and CDR2 YFSETQ. Losses at the gene ends were 4 bases for V and 5 bases for J; bases not matched to a gene: 6.

The chain combines TRBV29-1 with TRBJ1-2, with unresolved D. Trimming stripped 8 bases from V and 1 base from J, with 14 bases between. Germline CDR1 reads SQVTM; CDR2 reads ANQGSEA. This CDR3 comprises 13 residues. CDR3 residues: CSHDLGDNYGYTF. The CDR3 DNA reads TGCAGCCACGATCTTGGAGATAACTATGGCTACACCTTC.

This clonotype occurred many times. This chain links TRBV7-8 with TRBJ1-3, with D possibly TRBD1 on 6 matching bases. This CDR3 has 21 amino acids. The V gene's germline CDR1 is SGHVS and CDR2 FQNEAQ. Trimming took off 0 bases at V and 0 bases at J, with 24 bases between the two ends. The CDR3 sequence: CASSLAWPPTGLGPSGNTIYF. The CDR3 DNA reads TGTGCCAGCAGCTTAGCGTGGCCACCCACAGGGTTGGGCCCCTCTGGAAACACCATATATTTT.

This clonotype has at least ten counts. V and J are TRBV7-2 and TRBJ1-2; TRBD1 is a possible D gene (5 bases). Germline assignment: CDR1 SGHTA and CDR2 FQGNSA. Trimming shortened V by 5 bases and J by 4 bases, and 17 bases separated the two germline ends. This CDR3 has 15 amino acids. This CDR3 reads CASSPEGQASYGYTF. The CDR3 nucleotides are TGTGCCAGCAGCCCAGAGGGGCAGGCCAGCTATGGCTACACCTTC. Full variable domain (rest looked up from reference TRBV7-2 and TRBJ1-2): GAGVSQSPSNKVTEKGKDVELRCDPISGHTALYWYRQSLGQGLEFLIYFQGNSAPDKSGLPSDRFSAERTGGSVSTLTIQRTQQEDSAVYLCASSPEGQASYGYTFGSGTRLTVV.

With respect to this clonotype: Likely a read error: the CDR3 ends without its conserved phenylalanine or tryptophan. This chain joins TRBV12-3 or TRBV12-4 and TRBJ1-6, with D unclear. The length of the CDR3 is 15 residues. The CDR3 is CASSFQLRENSHLHS. CDR3 nucleotides: TGTGCCAGCAGTTTTCAACTTCGGGAAAATTCACACCTCCACTCT.

CDR3 in DNA: TGTGCCAGCAGCTTATGGTCCCCGAATGAGCAGTTCTTC. It codes for CASSLWSPNEQFF. The chain employs TRBV7-9 and TRBJ2-7, with D hard to call. Judging by the DNA end, TRBJ2-1 fits better; the J call may be wrong. Germline V gene data show CDR1 as SEHNR and CDR2 as FQNEAQ (reference sequence). This CDR3 is 13 amino acids long.

This clonotype has a count of ten or more. The chain couples TRBV7-6 to TRBJ1-3, with a possible D match to TRBD1 (6 bases). The CDR3 length is 15 residues. The V end was cut by 1 base, the J end by 5 bases, with 12 bases between. The germline V gene encodes CDR1 SGHVS and CDR2 FNYEAQ. CDR3 amino acids: CASSLVQGRRNTIYF. DNA of the CDR3: TGTGCCAGCAGCTTAGTACAGGGACGAAGAAACACCATATATTTT. The full variable domain, rest sourced from reference TRBV7-6 and TRBJ1-3, is GAGVSQSPRYKVTKRGQDVALRCDPISGHVSLYWYRQALGQGPEFLTYFNYEAQQDKSGLPNDRFSAERPEGSISTLTIQRTEQRDSAMYRCASSLVQGRRNTIYFGEGSWLTVV.

The table lists this clonotype with a count of one. With a much larger clone just one base away, this may be a read error. The chain has TRBV10-3 and TRBJ2-2; D is ambiguous. Germline V gene lookup returns CDR1 ENHRY and CDR2 SYGVKD. V dropped 3 bases and J dropped 6 bases, with 11 bases sitting between them. The CDR3 totals 14 residues. CDR3 DNA sequence: TGTGCCATCAGTGATTTCTCAGACGCCGGGGAGCTGTTTTTT. Protein sequence: CAISDFSDAGELFF.

At least ten counts were recorded for this clonotype. CDR3 in amino acids: CSATDSTYEQYF. CDR3 bases: TGCAGTGCAACGGACAGTACCTACGAGCAGTACTTC. The gene calls are TRBV20-1 and TRBJ2-7, with a possible D match to TRBD1 (6 bases). Between the trimmed V and J ends, which lost 6 bases and 2 bases, there was a span of 11 bases. This CDR3 contains 12 residues. Germline V gene data show CDR1 as DFQATT and CDR2 as SNEGSKA (reference sequence).

V and J are TRBV2 and TRBJ1-3; maybe TRBD1 (5 bases). Germline CDR1 reads SNHLY; CDR2 reads FYNNEI. Trimming pared 6 bases from V and 8 bases from J, leaving 20 bases between. CDR3 size: 15 residues. The CDR3 DNA reads TGTGCCAGCAGGACAACCGACAGCTATGGCTACACCATATATTTT. It specifies CASRTTDSYGYTIYF.

This clonotype was seen at least ten times. The J gene is TRBJ1-2, the V gene TRBV2; D unresolved. From germline, CDR1 is SNHLY and CDR2 FYNNEI. The CDR3 has 14 amino acids. Trimming removed 4 bases at V and 2 bases at J, with 11 bases between. The CDR3 loop is CASSGIGFNYGYTF. In DNA, the CDR3 is TGTGCCAGCAGTGGCATAGGGTTCAACTATGGCTACACCTTC.

The sample holds many counts of this clonotype. This chain connects TRBV20-1 to TRBJ2-5, with D perhaps matching TRBD1 (6 bases). Germline CDR1 DFQATT, CDR2 SNEGSKA (reference sequence). Trimming removed 0 bases from V and 4 bases from J, with 15 bases in between. CDR3 length equals 15 residues. The CDR3 region is CSARDGTTIGETQYF. The DNA for the CDR3 is TGCAGTGCTAGAGATGGGACAACAATAGGAGAGACCCAGTACTTC.

This clonotype came up once. The genes are TRBV2 and TRBJ2-5; D is possibly TRBD1 or TRBD2 (5 bases each). CDR3 size: 13 residues. Trimming took off 3 bases at V and 7 bases at J, with 12 bases between the two ends. CDR1 is SNHLY, CDR2 FYNNEI, per germline. The CDR3 DNA reads TGTGCCAGCAGTGACGTGTGGGGGACGACCCAGTACTTC. The encoded protein is CASSDVWGTTQYF.

The chain couples TRBV12-3 or TRBV12-4 to TRBJ2-1, with 12 bases matching TRBD2. This CDR3 is built from 14 residues. The J segment lost 6 bases and the V segment lost 5 bases, leaving 2 bases of the junction unmatched. CDR3 bases: TGTGCCAGCAGTAGACTAGCGGGGGTCAATGAGCAGTTCTTC. Translating it yields CASSRLAGVNEQFF.

A remark on this clonotype: A read error is likely, as this CDR3 ends without the conserved phenylalanine or tryptophan. The DNA is omitted, as the CDR3 cannot be located on it reliably, and the CDR3 follows TCRdb's listing. The chain carries TRBV9 and TRBJ1-1. The CDR3 is 8 amino acids long, termini counted. The germline CDR1 and CDR2 sequences are SGDLS and YYNGEE. CDR3 in amino acids: CASSVAIS.

Concerning this clonotype: The junction and the germline gene differ at one end; a read error may be behind it. This rearrangement joins TRBV7-2 to TRBJ2-5, with 7 positions matching TRBD1. The CDR3 loop spans 13 amino acids. CDR1 and CDR2 (germline): SGHTA, FQGNSA. CDR3 in amino acids: CASSLAGTEAQYF. The CDR3 DNA reads TGTGCCAGCAGCTTAGCGGGGACAGAGGCCCAGTACTTC.

This clonotype appeared many times. The chain carries TRBV20-1 and TRBJ2-2; D uncertain. The CDR3 totals 13 residues. V was pared by 3 bases and J by 1 base, with 6 bases between. CDR1 and CDR2 from the germline V gene are DFQATT and SNEGSKA (reference sequence). As DNA, the CDR3 is TGCAGTGCTAGCCGAGAGAACACCGGGGAGCTGTTTTTT. It is translated as CSASRENTGELFF.

V is TRBV12-5 and J is TRBJ2-7; 9 nucleotides agree with TRBD1. This CDR3 is built from 15 residues. Germline V lookup: CDR1 LGHNT, CDR2 FRNRAP. The CDR3 protein is CASSPRTGEGVEQYF. Here the CDR3 DNA reads TGTGCCAGCAGCCCACGGACAGGGGAGGGGGTCGAGCAGTACTTC.

This clonotype came up many times. The chain uses TRBV4-1 and TRBJ2-2, with D uncertain. V dropped 0 bases and J dropped 6 bases, with 5 bases sitting between them. CDR3 length equals 13 residues. Germline V gene sequence: CDR1 MGHRA, CDR2 YSYEKL. The CDR3: CASSQDRPGELFF. Written as DNA, the CDR3 is TGCGCCAGCAGCCAAGATCGCCCCGGGGAGCTGTTTTTT.